This passage covers 10 T cell receptor beta chains from one sample sequenced in a study of cytomegalovirus exposure and HLA in healthy donors. Profiling relied on immunoSEQ multiplex PCR, and the TCRdb table lists in-frame clones only, not all of them. This table has about 330,000 clones, around 90% appearing once. The sequenced material came from PBMCs. These receptors were taken from a woman aged 25 to 39 in good health and CMV-seropositive.

This chain connects TRBV10-3 to TRBJ2-1; 12 bases align to TRBD2. Germline trimming cut 3 bases from V and 3 bases from J; bases unmatched to any gene: 3. The CDR3 contains 16 residues. The germline V gene encodes CDR1 ENHRY and CDR2 SYGVKD. Here the CDR3 reads CAISDTLAGGYNEQFF. The CDR3 region has the DNA TGTGCCATCAGTGACACACTAGCGGGAGGCTACAATGAGCAGTTCTTC.

This chain connects TRBV7-2 to TRBJ1-6; unclear D gene. V was cut by 1 base and J by 3 bases, with 10 bases left in between. CDR3 length: 16 amino acids. Germline V gene data show CDR1 as SGHTA and CDR2 as FQGNSA. CDR3 sequence reads: CASSLDSTLYNSPLHF. The CDR3 DNA sequence: TGTGCCAGCAGCTTAGATAGCACCCTCTATAATTCACCCCTCCACTTT.

V gene TRBV29-1 combines with J gene TRBJ2-3, with TRBD2 matching over 7 bases. Germline V gene data show CDR1 as SQVTM and CDR2 as ANQGSEA. This CDR3 has 15 residues. The trim removed 5 bases at V and 5 bases at J, leaving 13 bases unmatched. For the CDR3, the DNA is TGCAGCGTTATTCCCGTCCGAACGGGGGGAGATACGCAGTATTTT. It encodes CSVIPVRTGGDTQYF.

At least ten counts were recorded for this clone. The gene calls are TRBV19 and TRBJ2-5; possibly TRBD1 for D (6 bases). CDR1 and CDR2 (germline): LNHDA, SQIVND (reference sequence). This CDR3 region has 15 residues. V was clipped by 2 bases and J by 2 bases, with 12 bases between them. The CDR3 sequence is CASSISRQGQETQYF. The CDR3 DNA sequence: TGTGCCAGTAGTATAAGCAGGCAGGGGCAAGAGACCCAGTACTTC.

The chain uses TRBV5-6 and TRBJ1-1, with a tentative D call TRBD1 (5 bases). Germline V gives CDR1 SGHDT, CDR2 YYEEEE. The V gene lost 0 bases and the J gene lost 3 bases, with 21 bases spanning the gap. This CDR3 contains 18 residues. CDR3 region: CASSLVLKGREFDTEAFF. For the CDR3, the DNA is TGTGCCAGCAGCTTGGTCCTGAAGGGGCGAGAGTTCGACACTGAAGCTTTCTTT.

The J gene is TRBJ2-7, the V gene TRBV27; 7 positions match TRBD2. Looked up from germline, CDR1 is MNHEY and CDR2 is SMNVEV (reference sequence). V shed 6 bases and J 5 bases; nucleotides not matched to a gene: 7. The CDR3 is 13 amino acids. The DNA for the CDR3 is TGTGCCAGCAGGGGCGGGAGAGTCCACGAGCAGTACTTC. Translated, it gives CASRGGRVHEQYF.

The chain uses TRBV23-1 and TRBJ1-5; tentatively, D is TRBD1 (6 bases). TRBV23-1 has ORF status, its function being uncertain. V lost 3 bases to trimming and J lost 0 bases, with 18 bases between them. The CDR3 loop spans 18 amino acids. The DNA of the CDR3 is TGCGCCAGCAGTCACCCCGGGGGGGGGCCTGATAGCAATCAGCCCCAGCATTTT. Amino acids: CASSHPGGGPDSNQPQHF.

The V gene is TRBV29-1, the J gene TRBJ2-1; D is undetermined. Germline V gene lookup returns CDR1 SQVTM and CDR2 ANQGSEA. This CDR3 spans 12 amino acids. Trimming stripped 4 bases from V and 9 bases from J, with 13 bases between. The CDR3 protein is CSVGTRYSEQFF. The CDR3 DNA reads as TGCAGCGTTGGGACCCGTTATAGTGAGCAGTTCTTC.

The rearrangement joins TRBV9 to TRBJ2-2; perhaps TRBD2 as D (6 bases). CDR3 length: 13 amino acids. The germline V gene has CDR1 SGDLS and CDR2 YYNGEE. With 4 bases removed from V and 6 bases from J, the gap between germline ends came to 10 bases. CDR3 residues: CASSLREAGELFF. The DNA of the CDR3 is TGTGCCAGCAGCCTCAGGGAGGCCGGGGAGCTGTTTTTT.

This clone was observed a handful of times. This chain uses TRBV19 with TRBJ1-2, with D possibly being TRBD1 (6 bases). Trimming stripped 3 bases from V and 5 bases from J, with 10 bases between. Germline V lookup: CDR1 LNHDA, CDR2 SQIVND (reference sequence). CDR3 length: 13 residues. CDR3 DNA: TGTGCCAGTAGTATTGGTACAGGGTATGGCTACACCTTC. The encoded protein is CASSIGTGYGYTF.